Shown below are 32 T cell receptor beta chains from a single sample sequenced in a study of cytomegalovirus exposure and HLA in healthy donors. The PCR employed 60 Vbeta primers together with 13 Jbeta primers. Assay: immunoSEQ multiplex PCR; the TCRdb copy retains only in-frame clones and omits some. The sample comprises 150,000 to 200,000 clones, around 80% of which are singletons, and 6.3% rests with the top ten. The sample consisted of PBMCs. These receptors all stem from a male donor in good health and CMV-seropositive.

The chain carries TRBV7-8 and TRBJ1-1, with a weak D call TRBD1 (6 bases). Looked up from germline, CDR1 is SGHVS and CDR2 is FQNEAQ. Trimming shortened V by 1 base and J by 9 bases, and 9 bases separated the two germline ends. This CDR3 has 12 residues. The chain's CDR3 is CASSLEQGKAFF. The CDR3 DNA reads TGTGCCAGCAGCTTAGAACAGGGTAAAGCTTTCTTT. Filled out from reference TRBV7-8 and TRBJ1-1, the complete variable domain reads GAGVSQSPRYKVAKRGQDVALRCDPISGHVSLFWYQQALGQGPEFLTYFQNEAQLDKSGLPSDRFFAERPEGSVSTLKIQRTQQEDSAVYLCASSLEQGKAFFGQGTRLTVV.

V gene TRBV10-3 combines with J gene TRBJ2-7, with a weak D call TRBD2 (5 bases). CDR1 is ENHRY and CDR2 is SYGVKD in the germline V gene. V was cut by 4 bases and J by 0 bases, with 10 bases left in between. CDR3 size: 14 residues. The CDR3 reads CAISGGSDSYEQYF. The CDR3 DNA follows: TGTGCCATCAGTGGAGGGTCGGACTCCTACGAGCAGTACTTC.

This chain joins TRBV5-4 and TRBJ1-2; unclear D gene. Germline values: CDR1 SGHNT, CDR2 YYREEE (reference sequence). This CDR3 is 14 amino acids long. The ends were cut back, 1 base at V and 7 bases at J, with 14 bases in the middle. This CDR3 reads CASSLRGLLSGYTF. The CDR3 DNA sequence: TGTGCCAGCAGCTTGCGGGGATTGTTGAGTGGCTACACCTTC.

The CDR3 region has the DNA TGTGCCAGTAGTATGCCCGGGGTAGCGGGAGTAATATCCTACAATGAGCAGTTCTTC. Translating gives CASSMPGVAGVISYNEQFF. The chain couples TRBV19 to TRBJ2-1; 9 nucleotides line up with TRBD2. CDR1 is LNHDA, CDR2 SQIVND, per germline (reference sequence). The length of the CDR3 is 19 residues. V gave up 3 bases and J gave up 1 base; unmatched junction bases: 13. Looking up the rest from reference TRBV19 and TRBJ2-1 gives the full variable domain: DGGITQSPKYLFRKEGQNVTLSCEQNLNHDAMYWYRQDPGQGLRLIYYSQIVNDFQKGDIAEGYSVSREKKESFPLTVTSAQKNPTAFYLCASSMPGVAGVISYNEQFFGPGTRLTVL.

The genes are TRBV19 and TRBJ2-2; maybe TRBD2 (5 bases). The CDR3 consists of 14 residues. In germline, CDR1 is LNHDA, CDR2 SQIVND (reference sequence). Trimming removed 7 bases at V and 6 bases at J, with 15 bases between. Here the CDR3 reads CASKWSEGPGELFF. The CDR3 nucleotides read TGTGCCAGTAAGTGGAGCGAGGGTCCCGGGGAGCTGTTTTTT.

The chain combines TRBV7-9 with TRBJ1-3, with a weak D call TRBD1 (5 bases). The length of the CDR3 is 14 residues. V lost 5 bases and J lost 11, with 19 bases in between. In germline, CDR1 is SEHNR, CDR2 FQNEAQ (reference sequence). CDR3 protein: CASSVTVYRDAIYF. The CDR3 DNA follows: TGTGCCAGCAGCGTGACAGTTTACCGAGACGCCATATATTTT.

This clone was counted between two and nine times. The rearrangement joins TRBV30 to TRBJ1-1; D not resolved. CDR3 length: 12 amino acids. CDR1 is GTSNPN, CDR2 SVGIG, per germline (reference sequence). Trimming took off 3 bases at V and 5 bases at J, with 10 bases between the two ends. CDR3 in amino acids: CAWREFRTEAFF. The DNA of the CDR3 is TGTGCCTGGAGGGAATTCAGGACTGAAGCTTTCTTT. The full variable domain, with the rest looked up from reference TRBV30 and TRBJ1-1, is SQTIHQWPATLVQPVGSPLSLECTVEGTSNPNLYWYRQAAGRGLQLLFYSVGIGQISSEVPQNLSASRPQDRQFILSSKKLLLSDSGFYLCAWREFRTEAFFGQGTRLTVV.

V is TRBV25-1 and J is TRBJ2-5; 11 bases align to TRBD2. This CDR3 has 14 amino acids. The J segment lost 2 bases and the V segment lost 6 bases, leaving 2 bases of the junction unmatched. CDR1 is MGHDK and CDR2 is SYGVNS in the germline V gene. The CDR3 protein is CASRGTSGQETQYF. In DNA, the CDR3 is TGTGCCAGCAGAGGGACTAGCGGACAAGAGACCCAGTACTTC.

The chain uses TRBV6-1 and TRBJ1-6; no definite D call. The V gene's germline CDR1 is MNHNS and CDR2 SASEGT. This CDR3 comprises 15 residues. The ends were cut back, 2 bases at V and 3 bases at J, with 8 bases in the middle. The CDR3 is CASSERPGYNSPLHF. The CDR3 DNA reads as TGTGCCAGCAGTGAAAGGCCAGGCTATAATTCACCCCTCCACTTT.

V and J are TRBV28 and TRBJ1-2; D is unclear. Germline loops: CDR1 MDHEN, CDR2 SYDVKM. Trimming left V 4 bases short and J 0 bases short, with 6 bases between. This CDR3 comprises 13 residues. CDR3 DNA: TGTGCCAGCAGTTCGGTAGCTAACTATGGCTACACCTTC. This codes for CASSSVANYGYTF.

The rearrangement links TRBV9 to TRBJ2-3; TRBD2 aligns across 8 bases. Looked up from germline, CDR1 is SGDLS and CDR2 is YYNGEE. Trimming took 2 bases from V and 4 from J; bases not matched to a gene: 3. The length of the CDR3 is 14 residues. Written as DNA, the CDR3 is TGTGCCAGCAGCGTTAGCGGGACCGCAGATACGCAGTATTTT. Amino acids: CASSVSGTADTQYF.

This clone was seen a handful of times. V and J are TRBV4-3 and TRBJ1-6; D gene uncertain. The germline V gene encodes CDR1 LGHNA and CDR2 YSLEER. The CDR3 runs to 14 residues. Trimming left V 6 bases short and J 0 bases short, with 6 bases between. CDR3 sequence (DNA): TGCGCCAGCAGTAGCAGCTCCTATAATTCACCCCTCCACTTT. It encodes CASSSSSYNSPLHF.

V usage is TRBV6-6 and J usage is TRBJ2-2; D is perhaps TRBD2 (6 bases). V was clipped by 8 bases and J by 6 bases, with 16 bases between them. Germline V gene sequence: CDR1 MNHNY, CDR2 SVGAGI (reference sequence). The CDR3 consists of 14 residues. The CDR3 reads CASLGAGTPGELFF. CDR3 nucleotides: TGTGCCAGCTTGGGTGCGGGAACCCCCGGGGAGCTGTTTTTT.

This clone was seen a single time. Other DNA sequences of this sample code for an identical CDR3. The CDR3 loop is CASSLGLAGADTQYF. The CDR3 bases are TGCGCCAGCAGCTTGGGACTAGCGGGAGCGGATACGCAGTATTTT. This rearrangement joins TRBV5-1 to TRBJ2-3; TRBD2 aligns across 12 bases. After removal of 0 bases from V and 6 bases from J, the junction contained 2 bases not matched to a gene. The CDR3 loop spans 15 amino acids. CDR1 is SGHRS and CDR2 is YFSETQ in the germline V gene.

This clone was picked up a small number of times. This chain links TRBV11-2 with TRBJ2-7; TRBD1 is a possible D gene (6 bases). Germline V CDR1 and CDR2: SGHAT, FQNNGV. Trimming left V 2 bases short and J 9 bases short, with 11 bases between. The CDR3 sequence is 12 residues long. The CDR3 sequence: CASSLTGNAQYF. The CDR3 DNA reads TGTGCCAGCAGCTTAACAGGGAACGCGCAGTACTTC.

The CDR3 here is CASSLVTGINEKLFF. CDR3 sequence (DNA): TGTGCCAGCAGCCTGGTGACAGGGATTAATGAAAAACTGTTTTTT. The chain recombines TRBV27 with TRBJ1-4; the match to TRBD1 covers 7 bases. The V and J ends lost 6 bases and 4 bases, in that order; junction bases with no gene match: 8. There are 15 residues in the CDR3. The germline V gene has CDR1 MNHEY and CDR2 SMNVEV (reference sequence).

J is TRBJ1-2 and V is TRBV5-6, with 7 bases aligning to TRBD1. The CDR3 contains 15 residues. Germline V gene sequence: CDR1 SGHDT, CDR2 YYEEEE. With 0 bases clipped from V and 8 bases from J, the junction kept 10 bases outside the gene matches. The CDR3 DNA reads TGTGCCAGCAGCTTGGGGGGACAGTCCCGAGTCGGCTACACCTTC. It specifies CASSLGGQSRVGYTF. Based on the CDR3 plus reference TRBV5-6 and TRBJ1-2, the full variable domain is DAGVTQSPTHLIKTRGQQVTLRCSPKSGHDTVSWYQQALGQGPQFIFQYYEEEERQRGNFPDRFSGHQFPNYSSELNVNALLLGDSALYLCASSLGGQSRVGYTFGSGTRLTVV.

The chain has TRBV4-3 and TRBJ2-3; TRBD2 matches at 10 bases. V shed 0 bases, J shed 1 base, and the junction held 7 bases outside the gene matches. The CDR3 extends over 18 amino acids. The V gene's germline CDR1 is LGHNA and CDR2 YSLEER. CDR3 sequence reads: CASSQDHPSGGGTDTQYF. CDR3 DNA: TGCGCCAGCAGCCAAGACCATCCCAGCGGGGGGGGCACAGATACGCAGTATTTT.

This chain links TRBV6-5 with TRBJ2-5, with D maybe TRBD1 (7 bases). The CDR3 is 13 residues long. Germline lookup yields CDR1 MNHEY and CDR2 SVGAGI. Trimming cost V 7 bases and J 12 bases, with 21 bases left between them. CDR3 loop: CASTLLPRGVEYF. The DNA of the CDR3 is TGTGCCAGCACCCTCCTGCCCAGGGGGGTCGAGTACTTC.

The genes are TRBV27 and TRBJ2-3; TRBD1 matches at 9 bases. From germline, CDR1 is MNHEY and CDR2 SMNVEV (reference sequence). Trimming removed 5 bases from V and 3 bases from J; junction bases left unmatched: 6. This CDR3 comprises 15 residues. The CDR3 is CASSPGTGWTDTQYF. CDR3 sequence (DNA): TGTGCCAGCAGTCCCGGGACAGGGTGGACAGATACGCAGTATTTT.

The chain has TRBV6-5 and TRBJ1-4; 10 nucleotides agree with TRBD1. The CDR3 contains 13 residues. Germline CDR1 is MNHEY and CDR2 is SVGAGI. Unmatched junction bases numbered 2, after V lost 6 bases and J lost 7 bases. The DNA for the CDR3 is TGTGCCAGCAGGGACAGGGGGGCTGAAAAACTGTTTTTT. As protein: CASRDRGAEKLFF.

The chain employs TRBV5-4 and TRBJ2-7; the D is unclear. CDR1 is SGHNT and CDR2 is YYREEE in the germline V gene (reference sequence). Trimming left V 4 bases short and J 1 base short, with 9 bases between. The CDR3 runs 13 residues. The CDR3 sequence: CASSPGSSYEQYF. The CDR3 DNA is TGTGCCAGCAGCCCCGGGTCTTCCTACGAGCAGTACTTC.

The chain recombines TRBV15 with TRBJ1-1, with 8 positions matching TRBD1. Trimming took 0 bases from V and 11 from J; bases not matched to a gene: 8. The CDR3 runs to 14 residues. Germline V lookup: CDR1 LNHNV, CDR2 YYDKDF (reference sequence). CDR3 coding DNA: TGTGCCACCAGCAGAGATCACGGACAGGGTAGTGCTTTCTTT. This encodes CATSRDHGQGSAFF.

This clone was seen once. The CDR3 DNA reads as TGTGCCAGCAGTTTGGCAGGTACCTACGAGCAGTACTTC. It yields the protein CASSLAGTYEQYF. This chain uses TRBV28 with TRBJ2-7; D is unresolved. Germline-derived CDR1 and CDR2 are MDHEN and SYDVKM. CDR3 length: 13 residues. Between the trimmed V and J ends, which lost 3 bases and 2 bases, there was a span of 8 bases.

J is TRBJ2-7 and V is TRBV7-2; 9 bases agree with TRBD2. The CDR3 spans 15 residues. V gave up 3 bases and J gave up 0 bases; unmatched junction bases: 3. The germline gives CDR1 SGHTA, CDR2 FQGNSA. CDR3: CASSFSGSASYEQYF. CDR3 nucleotides: TGTGCCAGCAGCTTTAGCGGGAGTGCCTCCTACGAGCAGTACTTC.

This clone has only one observation. The V and J genes are TRBV5-1 and TRBJ2-2; D is possibly TRBD2 (6 bases). The CDR3 sequence is 13 residues long. Germline CDR1 and CDR2: SGHRS and YFSETQ. V was shortened by 7 bases and J by 1 base, with 8 bases between the two germline ends. This CDR3 is CASSRENTGELFF. The CDR3 DNA follows: TGCGCCAGCTCGCGGGAGAACACCGGGGAGCTGTTTTTT.

This clone turned up a few times. The CDR3, as DNA: TGTGCCACTACAACTAGCGGGGGCTACAATGAGCAGTTCTTC. It yields the protein CATTTSGGYNEQFF. V gene TRBV27 combines with J gene TRBJ2-1; the match to TRBD2 covers 11 bases. The CDR3 totals 14 residues. J was trimmed by 3 bases and V by 10 bases; bases with no gene match: 5. The germline V gene has CDR1 MNHEY and CDR2 SMNVEV (reference sequence).

The chain recombines TRBV19 with TRBJ1-2; possible D gene TRBD1, 5 bases. This CDR3 spans 15 amino acids. Germline-derived CDR1 and CDR2 are LNHDA and SQIVND (reference sequence). The V end lost 1 base, the J end lost 7 bases, and 16 bases lay between the germline ends. The CDR3 reads CASSIGAPGGIGYTF. The CDR3 nucleotides read TGTGCCAGTAGTATAGGGGCCCCGGGGGGTATTGGCTACACCTTC. The whole variable domain, remainder taken from reference TRBV19 and TRBJ1-2, is DGGITQSPKYLFRKEGQNVTLSCEQNLNHDAMYWYRQDPGQGLRLIYYSQIVNDFQKGDIAEGYSVSREKKESFPLTVTSAQKNPTAFYLCASSIGAPGGIGYTFGSGTRLTVV.

The CDR3 DNA is TGTGCCAGCAGCACCCAGCTAGCGGGAGGTACAGATACGCAGTATTTT. This translates into CASSTQLAGGTDTQYF. The chain employs TRBV9 and TRBJ2-3; TRBD2 aligns across 11 bases. Germline lookup yields CDR1 SGDLS and CDR2 YYNGEE. There are 16 residues in the CDR3. V shed 4 bases, J shed 3 bases, and the junction held 7 bases outside the gene matches.

The chain recombines TRBV25-1 with TRBJ2-7, with no clear D. This CDR3 spans 14 amino acids. Germline V gene lookup returns CDR1 MGHDK and CDR2 SYGVNS. V was trimmed by 3 bases and J by 5 bases, leaving 14 bases between them. CDR3 in DNA: TGTGCCAGCAGTGATCCGGCTAGAGGCGACGAGCAGTACTTC. Encoded protein: CASSDPARGDEQYF.

This clone was picked up a small number of times. The J gene is TRBJ2-3, the V gene TRBV6-1; tentatively, D is TRBD2 (5 bases). CDR1 is MNHNS and CDR2 is SASEGT in the germline V gene. The CDR3 extends over 15 amino acids. Trimming removed 0 bases at V and 2 bases at J, with 9 bases between. DNA of the CDR3: TGTGCCAGCAGTGAAGCGGGAGACTACACAGATACGCAGTATTTT. This sequence encodes CASSEAGDYTDTQYF.

This chain uses TRBV12-5 with TRBJ2-3; D gene unclear. Germline loops: CDR1 LGHNT, CDR2 FRNRAP. The CDR3 loop spans 15 amino acids. V gave up 0 bases and J gave up 4 bases, with 11 bases separating them. The CDR3 sequence is CASGLVLRAADTQYF. The CDR3 region has the DNA TGTGCTAGTGGTTTGGTACTTCGTGCCGCAGATACGCAGTATTTT.